This T cell receptor (beta chain) was obtained from a study of a mutant IDH1 vaccine in newly diagnosed glioma. On the study more broadly: Of the patients given treatment, approximately 62% were male and approximately 38% were female, and a mean age of approximately 40 years was recorded. Patients previously underwent radiotherapy, temozolomide, or both, and most underwent both. The study's findings and limits: Evidence of vaccine-induced immune responses was documented in approximately 93% of patients.

Regarding time point: week 35, safety follow-up. With topical imiquimod, each dose of the vaccine consisted of 300 ug of mutant IDH1 20-mer peptide. Those who donated had recent WHO grade 3 or 4 IDH1-mutant, ATRX-lost astrocytomas. This clone was counted a single time. Its antigen is as yet unknown. The CDR3 contains 17 residues. V gave up 1 base and J gave up 3 bases, with 20 bases separating them. Germline-derived CDR1 and CDR2 are SGHDT and YYEEEE. TCRdb's copy holds only in-frame clones and misses some; the assay was immunoSEQ multiplex PCR. Altogether tens of thousands of clones are present, roughly four fifths being singletons, with the ten largest covering 12%.

The TCR originated in a man aged 40-49 years with glioma. J is TRBJ2-7 and V is TRBV5-6; D could derive from TRBD1 or TRBD2 (6 bases each). The sample was PBMCs, taken from a glioma patient whose treatment included an IDH1 peptide vaccine. CDR3 DNA: TGTGCCAGCAGCTTGACCACAGGGAGGCAAGCACACTACGAGCAGTACTTC. Its protein product is CASSLTTGRQAHYEQYF.